The 3 T cell receptor beta chains below all came from one sample that was sequenced in a study of blood T cells in healthy people across ages (dated by TCRdb to about 2015). To prepare the library, 5' RACE was applied. This sample was sequenced with an Illumina HiSeq 2500. A second PCR of about 6 to 11 cycles was run with a J-beta primer mix and a sample-barcoded 5' primer. TCRdb reanalyzed the raw reads on its own, using fastp at Q25 for trimming and MiXCR for clone calling, and kept in-frame beta chains. Every CDR3 protein is listed once, alongside the most common genes and DNA of its rows. The sample data list around 1,500,000 distinct CDR3 sequences, and around 39% of these were observed just once. The top ten clonotypes cover 7% to 9% of the sample. Sequencing input: blood. Every receptor here comes from a woman between 18 and 30 years old in good health.

The V and J genes are TRBV7-2 and TRBJ1-4; D is undetermined. The CDR3 totals 14 residues. The V gene's germline CDR1 is SGHTA and CDR2 FQGNSA. V shed 2 bases and J shed 8 bases, with 12 bases lying between them. The CDR3 nucleotides are TGTGCCAGCAGCTTACTGGAATGGGTCGAAAAACTGTTTTTT. Translating it yields CASSLLEWVEKLFF.

CDR3 loop: CASTPWGTGSTYEQYF. Here the CDR3 DNA reads TGTGCCAGCACCCCTTGGGGTACCGGGAGCACCTACGAGCAGTACTTC. The genes are TRBV28 and TRBJ2-5; TRBD2 might be the D (6 bases). The end of the DNA is better explained by TRBJ2-7, so the J call may be wrong. The germline V gene has CDR1 MDHEN and CDR2 SYDVKM. This CDR3 comprises 16 residues.

This chain connects TRBV5-1 to TRBJ2-1, with 8 nucleotides matching TRBD1. The DNA end favors TRBJ2-7, so the J call may be wrong. The CDR3 consists of 14 residues. Germline V lookup: CDR1 SGHRS, CDR2 YFSETQ. CDR3 protein: CASSPGQADNEQYF. CDR3 coding DNA: TGCGCCAGCAGCCCGGGACAGGCAGACAATGAGCAGTACTTC.